The source of this TCR beta chain is a study of T cell responses to AZD1222 COVID-19 vaccine. Across the whole study: Both about-4-week and about-12-week second-dose recipients were combined.

Turning to this clone: The antigen remains unidentified.

Trimming removed 1 base at V and 4 bases at J, with 8 bases between. The CDR3 is 15 residues long. Germline-derived CDR1 and CDR2 are MDHEN and SYDVKM. Study results and caveats: Unmutated variant regions are reportedly the target of nearly half of TCRs that are spike-specific. Only a handful of AZD1222 recipients, six or seven in all, had baseline seropositivity.

Some clones are missing from TCRdb's copy, which holds only in-frame ones; the method was immunoSEQ multiplex PCR. The table includes 70,000 to 85,000 clones, roughly 89% detected once. This clonotype was obtained from an adult in good health. The chain combines TRBV28 with TRBJ1-6, with D unresolved. The input for sequencing was peripheral blood, taken on day 0 of AZD1222 vaccination. CDR3 bases: TGTGCCAGCAGTTTATATCGAGGATATAATTCACCCCTCCACTTT. Translation: CASSLYRGYNSPLHF.